This T cell receptor beta chain was captured by sequencing in a study of persistence of HIV-infected CD4 T cells. Turning to the study itself: Donors were ART-treated; their CMV- and Gag-responding CD4+ T cells were isolated. Median time on suppressive ART was about 8 years. A couple of participants gave one leukapheresis sample; others gave up to roughly 180 mL blood repeatedly.

A remark on this clone: Its antigen remains unidentified.

Sequencing used immunoSEQ version 4 in survey mode. Only in-frame clones appear in the TCRdb table, and some are missing; sequencing was by immunoSEQ multiplex PCR. This sample has 25,000 to 30,000 clones, with more than 75% found just once. Lysates of CMV-infected fibroblasts at around 10 ug/mL stimulated these cells. CD40L/CD69 double-negative CD45RO-high memory CD4+ T cells were collected. Before stimulation, PBMCs underwent CD8+ T cell depletion. CDR3 length equals 15 residues. Germline V gene data show CDR1 as SNHLY and CDR2 as FYNNEI. V was shortened by 6 bases and J by 0 bases, with 12 bases between the two germline ends.

The sample consisted of CD4+ T cells sorted from PBMCs after approximately 19-hour stimulation, taken from a patient who received antiretroviral therapy. The origin of this receptor is an adult woman with HIV who was CMV-seropositive. V usage is TRBV2 and J usage is TRBJ1-3; possible D gene TRBD1, 5 bases. CDR3 bases: TGTGCCAGCAGCACGGGACGGGTCTCTGGAAACACCATATATTTT. This sequence encodes CASSTGRVSGNTIYF. The full variable domain, with the rest looked up from reference TRBV2 and TRBJ1-3, is EPEVTQTPSHQVTQMGQEVILRCVPISNHLYFYWYRQILGQKVEFLVSFYNNEISEKSEIFDDQFSVERPDGSNFTLKIRSTKLEDSAMYFCASSTGRVSGNTIYFGEGSWLTVV.